This paragraph covers one T cell receptor (beta chain) sequence. From germline, CDR1 is KGHSH and CDR2 LQKENI. The CDR3 length is 18 residues. V lost 0 bases to trimming and J lost 4 bases, with 19 bases between them. Sequencing was performed with immunoSEQ multiplex PCR; in TCRdb, only in-frame clones are kept and a portion is missing. The repertoire holds about 100,000 clones, with about 92% as singletons. This sample stems from a study of siplizumab effects on memory and regulatory T cells. V usage is TRBV18 and J usage is TRBJ2-1; D remains unclear. This TCR was sampled from a human donor in good health. The specimen sequenced was Tregs sorted from blood. This CDR3 is CASSPPSFALRGYNEQFF. The CDR3 DNA follows: TGTGCCAGCTCACCACCGAGTTTTGCGCTAAGAGGTTACAATGAGCAGTTCTTC.